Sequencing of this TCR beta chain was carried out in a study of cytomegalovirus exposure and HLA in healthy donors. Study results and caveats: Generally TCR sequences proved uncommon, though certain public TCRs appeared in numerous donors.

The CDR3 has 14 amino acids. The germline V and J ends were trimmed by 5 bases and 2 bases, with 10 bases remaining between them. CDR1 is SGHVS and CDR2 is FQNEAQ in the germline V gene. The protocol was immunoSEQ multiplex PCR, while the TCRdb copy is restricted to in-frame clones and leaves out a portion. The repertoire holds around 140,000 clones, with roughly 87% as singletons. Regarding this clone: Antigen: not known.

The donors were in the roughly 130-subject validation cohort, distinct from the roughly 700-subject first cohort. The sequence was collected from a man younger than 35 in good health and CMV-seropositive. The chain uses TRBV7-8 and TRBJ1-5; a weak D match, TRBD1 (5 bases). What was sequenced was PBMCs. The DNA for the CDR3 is TGTGCCAGCAGCCGGGGGGAGGGCAATCAGCCCCAGCATTTT. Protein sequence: CASSRGEGNQPQHF.